These T cell receptor beta chains were read from a single sample in a study of cytotoxic CD8 clonotypes in ibrutinib-treated CLL. TCRdb keeps only in-frame clones here, not all; method: immunoSEQ multiplex PCR. The sample has approximately 91,000 clones, 70% to 80% seen once. Sequencing was performed on PBMCs, taken after 12 months of ibrutinib treatment. The source is a human donor with chronic lymphocytic leukemia. Both conserved end residues are part of each CDR3. D genes are given only for firm matches. The listing skips clone size in some rows; elsewhere it reads once, few, many or a size class.

d_gene	v_gene	abundance	j_gene	CDR3nt	CDR3aa
NA	TRBV28	once	TRBJ1-2	TGTGCCAGTAGGAGTTCTAATCATGGCTACACCTTC	CASRSSNHGYTF
NA	TRBV18	few	TRBJ2-1	TGTGCCAGCTCACCACTCCAGGGTAATGAGCAGTTCTTC	CASSPLQGNEQFF
NA	TRBV5-1	NA	TRBJ1-5	TGCGCCAGCAGCTGGGGGGATAGCAATCAGCCCCAGCATTTT	CASSWGDSNQPQHF
NA	TRBV5-1	NA	TRBJ1-1	TGCGCCAGCAGCTTGGGGGCGGGTACTGAAGCTTTCTTT	CASSLGAGTEAFF
NA	TRBV5-1	NA	TRBJ2-3	TGCGCCAGCAGCAACGACCTCGGGGCAGATACGCAGTATTTT	CASSNDLGADTQYF
NA	TRBV4-3	NA	TRBJ1-4	TGCGCCAGCAGCTACCTTATTAATGAAAAACTGTTTTTT	CASSYLINEKLFF
NA	TRBV9	few	TRBJ2-7	TGTGCCAGCAGCCCCAGACAGGTTGGGGCCTACGAGCAGTACTTC	CASSPRQVGAYEQYF
TRBD1	TRBV10-2	NA	TRBJ2-6	TGCGCCAGCAGTGTTTGGGGACAGCTTTCTGGGGCCAACGTCCTGACTTTC	CASSVWGQLSGANVLTF
NA	TRBV5-3	NA	TRBJ1-3	TGTGCCAGAAGCTTTGGTCTCCCGGGTTGGACCATATATTTT	CARSFGLPGWTIYF
TRBD2	TRBV7-3	few	TRBJ2-2	TGTGCCAGCAGCTTAACCCTTGCGGGGGCGAACACCGGGGAGCTGTTTTTT	CASSLTLAGANTGELFF
NA	TRBV29-1	NA	TRBJ2-3	TGCAGCGTTGAAGGGCGGGACCGGTCGGATACGCAGTATTTT	CSVEGRDRSDTQYF
NA	TRBV7-3	NA	TRBJ2-3	TGTGCCAGCAGCTTGGGGACAGATACGCAGTATTTT	CASSLGTDTQYF
NA	TRBV19	once	TRBJ2-7	TGTGCCAGCGGCCCCCAGGGTCCCCCATACGAGCAGTACTTC	CASGPQGPPYEQYF
NA	TRBV30	NA	TRBJ1-4	TGTGCCTGGAGTTTAGACAGTAATGAAAAACTGTTTTTT	CAWSLDSNEKLFF
TRBD1	TRBV15	NA	TRBJ1-2	TGTGCCACCAGCAGGATGGACAGGCTAGGGGATGGCTACACCTTC	CATSRMDRLGDGYTF
NA	TRBV5-6	NA	TRBJ1-1	TGTGCCAGCCCGGGGGGGGGAGTGGTGAACACTGAAGCTTTCTTT	CASPGGGVVNTEAFF
NA	TRBV7-2	NA	TRBJ2-3	TGTGCCAGCAGCCCCACGGGACACCACACAGATACGCAGTATTTT	CASSPTGHHTDTQYF
NA	TRBV2	NA	TRBJ1-6	TGTGCCAGCAGTGGGGGGGGCAGTCTGCACTTT	CASSGGGSLHF
TRBD2	TRBV9	once	TRBJ2-1	TGTGCCAGCTCCCAAAGGCTAGCGGGACGAGAGCAGTTCTTC	CASSQRLAGREQFF
NA	TRBV5-4	NA	TRBJ2-2	TGTGCCAGCAGCTTGGGGTGGGGTTCCGGGGAGCTGTTTTTT	CASSLGWGSGELFF
NA	TRBV9	NA	TRBJ2-4	TGTGCCAGCAGCGTAGGTGGCGTCGGCAAAAACATTCAGTACTTC	CASSVGGVGKNIQYF
TRBD2	TRBV9	NA	TRBJ2-4	TGTGCCCACCCGCGGGGTGCGGGAGGTCAGTACTTC	CAHPRGAGGQYF
NA	TRBV29-1	NA	TRBJ1-2	TGCAGCGTTGGGGGGGGAGACTATGGCTACACCTTC	CSVGGGDYGYTF
NA	TRBV18	few	TRBJ1-5	TGTGCCAGCTCACCCCCGCCGGGGGCAGGGCCCCAGCATTTT	CASSPPPGAGPQHF
NA	TRBV6-6	NA	TRBJ2-1	TGTGCCAGCAGTTACTCGATCGGGGAGCAGTTCTTC	CASSYSIGEQFF
NA	TRBV20-1	NA	TRBJ2-1	TGCAGTTCCCTCGGGAATGAGCAGTTCTTC	CSSLGNEQFF
NA	TRBV7-9	few	TRBJ1-1	TGTGCCAGCAGCTTTACCAGGGACACTGAAGCTTTCTTT	CASSFTRDTEAFF
NA	TRBV2	few	TRBJ1-2	TGTGCCAGCACCCAAGAAATATTAGGGGATGGCTACACCTTC	CASTQEILGDGYTF
NA	TRBV5-6	few	TRBJ1-6	TGTGCCAGCAGCGGGGGGTCGGGGAGCGTGAATTCACCCCTCCACTTT	CASSGGSGSVNSPLHF
NA	TRBV21-1	NA	TRBJ1-1	TGTGCCAGCAGCAAAAACCCGGGGCGTGGGTGCCGGGGAGCTTTCTTT	CASSKNPGRGCRGAFF
TRBD2	TRBV28	NA	TRBJ2-4	TGTGCCAGCAGTTCTCCCGGGACTAGCGGTTACAAAAACATTCAGTACTTC	CASSSPGTSGYKNIQYF
NA	TRBV5-4	NA	TRBJ1-2	TGTGCCAGCAGCGCCGCGAACTATGGCTACACCTTC	CASSAANYGYTF
TRBD2	TRBV7-2	NA	TRBJ2-3	TGTGCCAGCAGCCCACGTAGCGGGAGTGGCACAGATACGCAGTATTTT	CASSPRSGSGTDTQYF
NA	TRBV6-6	once	TRBJ1-3	TGTGCCAGCAGTTACCCCCAGGACGGTGGAAACACCATATATTTT	CASSYPQDGGNTIYF
TRBD2	TRBV5-3	NA	TRBJ2-3	TGTGCCAGAAGCTTGGGGGGACTACCCACAGATACGCAGTATTTT	CARSLGGLPTDTQYF
NA	TRBV28	NA	TRBJ1-5	TGTGCCGGCTCAGGGGCGAATGGCAATCAGCCCCAGCATTTT	CAGSGANGNQPQHF
TRBD2	TRBV9	NA	TRBJ2-5	TGTGCCAGCAGCGTCGGTAGCGGGGGGGCCCAAGAGACCCAGTACTTC	CASSVGSGGAQETQYF
NA	TRBV7-2	NA	TRBJ1-2	TGTGCCAGCAGCGGCCGGGGTGGCTACACCTTC	CASSGRGGYTF
NA	TRBV4-3	NA	TRBJ2-3	TGCGCCAGCAGCCAAGATTCCCGGACCACCTATACGCAGTATTTT	CASSQDSRTTYTQYF
NA	TRBV7-8	NA	TRBJ2-7	TGTGCCAGCAACAAAAGCCCGGCAGGGGAGGCAGCCTACGAGCAGTACTTC	CASNKSPAGEAAYEQYF
NA	TRBV14	NA	TRBJ2-6	TGTGCCAGCAGCCAAGAGGGGGGTCCCTCTGGGGCCAACGTCCTGACTTTC	CASSQEGGPSGANVLTF
TRBD2	TRBV9	NA	TRBJ2-1	TGTGCCAGCAGCGTGGGGCTAGCGGGAGGGCCGTGGGATGAGCAGTTCTTC	CASSVGLAGGPWDEQFF
NA	TRBV4-2	once	TRBJ2-2	TGTGCCAGCAGCCGACTAGACCCCACCGGGGAGCTGTTTTTT	CASSRLDPTGELFF
TRBD1	TRBV9	once	TRBJ2-7	TGTGCCAGCAGCGTATCGACAGGGGGCTCCTACGAGCAGTACTTC	CASSVSTGGSYEQYF
NA	TRBV5-1	NA	TRBJ2-2	TGCGCCAGCAGCACCAACAGGAACACCGGGGAGCTGTTTTTT	CASSTNRNTGELFF
NA	TRBV2	NA	TRBJ2-5	TGTGCCAGCAGTGAAGCGGCGGCGGCAACACAAGAGACCCAGTACTTC	CASSEAAAATQETQYF
TRBD1	TRBV5-4	NA	TRBJ2-5	TGTGCCAGCAGCTTGGCCTTAGGGGGCATGGGGGAGACCCAGTACTTC	CASSLALGGMGETQYF
NA	TRBV2	NA	TRBJ1-5	TGTGCCAGCAGCGCGGGGGGGGCGACCCAGCCCCAGCATTTT	CASSAGGATQPQHF
NA	TRBV19	few	TRBJ2-7	TGTGCCAGTAGTATAGGGGTGGTTGTTGGCTACGAGCAGTACTTC	CASSIGVVVGYEQYF
TRBD1	TRBV11-3	NA	TRBJ2-1	TGTGCCAGCAGCCCGGGACAGGGGGTCGGTGAGCAGTTCTTC	CASSPGQGVGEQFF
NA	TRBV5-1	NA	TRBJ1-1	TGCGCCAGTAGACTAGGGGACATGAACACTGAAGCTTTCTTT	CASRLGDMNTEAFF
NA	TRBV7-9	NA	TRBJ2-7	TGTGCCAGCAGCTTAGGGACTGGGTCCTACGAGCAGTACTTC	CASSLGTGSYEQYF
TRBD2	TRBV30	NA	TRBJ2-3	TGTGCCCTAGCGGGGGCACTCACAGATACGCAGTATTTT	CALAGALTDTQYF
NA	TRBV21-1	NA	TRBJ1-2	TGTGCCAGCAGCAAAGTGTACATAAAAGGCTATGGCTACACCTTC	CASSKVYIKGYGYTF